The clone carrying this TCR beta chain was counted only a few times. TCRdb recomputed calls from the 5' RACE reads with MiXCR, one row per CDR3 protein. The sample lists a few hundred thousand distinct CDR3 sequences, 7.5% to 9.5% occurring once. V shed 5 bases and J shed 5 bases, with 5 bases lying between them. CDR3 size: 11 residues. Germline values: CDR1 KGHDR, CDR2 SFDVKD. The data were obtained in a study of T cells after yellow fever vaccination. This clonotype was sampled from a young man who received the YFV17D yellow fever vaccine. The sequencing here drew on CD4+ T cells sorted from PBMCs, taken 5 days after the yellow fever booster vaccination. The gene calls are TRBV24-1 and TRBJ1-2, with D unresolved. CDR3 loop: CATSGGYGYTF. CDR3 bases: TGTGCCACCAGTGGGGGTTATGGCTACACCTTC.